The T cell receptor (beta chain) described here comes from a study of T-cell reconstitution after alpha-beta-depleted transplantation in children. Regarding the study as a whole: One year after transplant, T-cell counts and diversity came mostly from newly produced T cells.

During its preparation, the TCRbeta library received unique molecular identifiers. One entry per CDR3 protein, called by TCRdb with MiXCR from the PCR reads. The sample holds about 250,000 distinct CDR3 sequences, roughly a quarter seen once. This clonotype was found a few times. The target antigen is unknown. Germline V lookup: CDR1 ENHRY, CDR2 SYGVKD. This CDR3 has 17 residues. The junction had 7 bases not matched to a gene; V was cut back by 2 bases and J by 4 bases. The input for sequencing was PBMCs, mostly from graft donor cells, taken 360 days after TCRalphabeta/CD19-depleted stem cell transplant. This clonotype was obtained from a female patient aged 2-9 years who had a stem cell transplant for congenital amegakaryocytic thrombocytopenia, so the T cells may come from the graft donor. V and J are TRBV10-3 and TRBJ1-5; the match to TRBD1 covers 11 bases. CDR3 DNA sequence: TGTGCCATCAGTGAGACTATACGGGACAGGGGGAATCAGCCCCAGCATTTT. It encodes CAISETIRDRGNQPQHF.